This T cell receptor beta chain emerged from a study of healthy donors' naive CD4 and CD8 T cells. Overall study results and limits: CDR3 charge plus V and J genes appeared to account for roughly 13% of CD4/CD8 variance. Chains were not paired, since alpha and beta were sequenced in bulk.

This CDR3 contains 11 residues. Germline V gene data show CDR1 as LNHDA and CDR2 as SQIVND (reference sequence). Trimming shortened V by 7 bases and J by 6 bases, and 8 bases separated the two germline ends. Sorting defined naive CD4+ as CD4+CD8-CD45RO-CD45RA+ and naive CD8+ as CD8+CD4-CD45RA+CD27bright. The table lists this clonotype with a count of one. Its antigen is unidentified. Starting from around 500 ng of total RNA, TCR libraries were made with linear amplification. In TCRdb, the reads were re-called with MiXCR into one record per CDR3 protein. The repertoire holds 200,000 or so distinct CDR3 sequences, with about 76% as singletons.

The chain couples TRBV19 to TRBJ2-3; no clear D. The sequenced sample was naive CD4+ and CD8+ T cells sorted from blood, pooled from several donors. The sequence derives from a pool of human donors in good health; the sample pools cells from several healthy donors. This chain's CDR3 is CASIVDDTQYF. The CDR3 bases are TGTGCCAGTATCGTGGACGATACGCAGTATTTT.